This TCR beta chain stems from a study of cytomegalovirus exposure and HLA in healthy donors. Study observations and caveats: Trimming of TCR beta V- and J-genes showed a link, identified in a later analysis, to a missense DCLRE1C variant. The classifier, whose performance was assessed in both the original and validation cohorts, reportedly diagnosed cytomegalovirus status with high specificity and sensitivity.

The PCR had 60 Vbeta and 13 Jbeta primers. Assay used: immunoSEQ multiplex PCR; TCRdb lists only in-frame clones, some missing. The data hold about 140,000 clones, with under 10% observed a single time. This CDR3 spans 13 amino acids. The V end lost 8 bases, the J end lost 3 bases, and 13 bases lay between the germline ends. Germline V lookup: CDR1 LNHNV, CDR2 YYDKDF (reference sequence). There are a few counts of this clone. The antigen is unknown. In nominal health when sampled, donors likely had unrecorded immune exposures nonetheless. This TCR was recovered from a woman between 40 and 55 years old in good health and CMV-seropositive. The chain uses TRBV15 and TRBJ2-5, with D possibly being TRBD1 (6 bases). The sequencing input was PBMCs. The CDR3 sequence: CATALGGKETQYF. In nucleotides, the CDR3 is TGTGCCACCGCGCTAGGGGGTAAAGAGACCCAGTACTTC. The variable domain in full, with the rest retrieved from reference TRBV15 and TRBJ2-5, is DAMVIQNPRYQVTQFGKPVTLSCSQTLNHNVMYWYQQKSSQAPKLLFHYYDKDFNNEADTPDNFQSRRPNTSFCFLDIRSPGLGDTAMYLCATALGGKETQYFGPGTRLLVL.